Here is one TCR beta chain with its context. The sample originates from a study of preoperative IRX-2 immunotherapy in early breast cancer. Profiled with immunoSEQ multiplex PCR; TCRdb holds only in-frame clones, not every one. Of about 15,000 clones detected, around 90% appear once; the ten largest clones hold roughly 28%. Noted treatment: preoperative locoregional IRX-2 cytokine immunotherapy. Samples came from a phase Ib trial of preoperative locoregional IRX-2 cytokine immunotherapy. Trimming took 0 bases from V and 3 from J, leaving 18 bases between them. CDR1 is SGHNT, CDR2 YYREEE, per germline (reference sequence). The CDR3 totals 17 residues.

This clonotype was sampled from a human donor with breast cancer. This specimen was collected from a patient treated with IRX-2 immunotherapy. V and J are TRBV5-4 and TRBJ1-1; weak D call: TRBD1 (6 bases). This chain's CDR3 is CASSLGPGAKDDTEAFF. As DNA, the CDR3 is TGTGCCAGCAGCTTGGGGCCAGGGGCTAAGGATGACACTGAAGCTTTCTTT.